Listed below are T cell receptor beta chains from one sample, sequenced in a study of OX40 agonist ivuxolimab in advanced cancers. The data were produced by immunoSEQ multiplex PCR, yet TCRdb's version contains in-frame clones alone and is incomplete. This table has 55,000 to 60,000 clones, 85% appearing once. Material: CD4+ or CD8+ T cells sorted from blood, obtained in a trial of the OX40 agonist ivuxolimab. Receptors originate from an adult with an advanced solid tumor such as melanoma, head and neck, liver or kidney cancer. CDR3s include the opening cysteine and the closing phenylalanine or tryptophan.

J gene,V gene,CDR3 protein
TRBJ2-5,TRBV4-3,CASSPRPGETQYF
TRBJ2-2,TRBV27,CASSLKVSGELFF
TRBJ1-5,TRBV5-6,CASSLDGGRNQPQHF
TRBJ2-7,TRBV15,CATTSGGGTYEQYF
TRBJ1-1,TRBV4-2,CASSHPDTEAFF
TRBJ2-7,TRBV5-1,CASSGPFSRTGLSYEQYF
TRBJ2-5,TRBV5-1,CASSWVAFSGSGETQYF
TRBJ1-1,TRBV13,CASSSYLGSRRAFF
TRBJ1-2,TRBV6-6,CASSYSDREANYGYTF
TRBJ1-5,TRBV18,CASSPAGGSQPQHF
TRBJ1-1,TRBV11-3,CASSLNGQGNTEAFF
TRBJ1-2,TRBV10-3,CAISGTEYYGYTF
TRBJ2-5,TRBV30,CAWSVRGDQYF
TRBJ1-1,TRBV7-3,CASSDPGGKAFF
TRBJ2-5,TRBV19,CASSQGAGAQYF
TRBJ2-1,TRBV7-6,CASSLRFSGSSYNEQFF
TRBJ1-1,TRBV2,CASSGVRTEAFF
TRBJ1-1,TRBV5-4,CASTPQGSGTEAFF
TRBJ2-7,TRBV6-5,CASSTGTPTYEQYF
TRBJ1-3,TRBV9,CASTGQGPGNTIYF
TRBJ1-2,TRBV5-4,CASSRRDRPSGDGYTF
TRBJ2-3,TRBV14,CASSRLAGETDTQYF
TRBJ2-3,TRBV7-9,CASSNSDTQYF
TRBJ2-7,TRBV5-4,CASSSARGSYEQYF
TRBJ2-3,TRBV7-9,CASSPRTLNTDTQYF
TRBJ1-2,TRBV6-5,CASSYSRGSESYTF
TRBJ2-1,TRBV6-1,CASNDPGAGGKQFF
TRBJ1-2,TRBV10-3,CAISRGSASNYGYTF
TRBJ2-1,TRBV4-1,CASSFTRVPGTSGGINEQFF
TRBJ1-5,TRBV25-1,CASSQGRDSNQPQHF
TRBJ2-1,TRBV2,CATRDSGSSYNEQFF
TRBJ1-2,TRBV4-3,CASSQNQVRGYTF
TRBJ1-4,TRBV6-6,CASREGEKLFF
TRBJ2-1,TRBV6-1,CASSAGQGTSEQFF
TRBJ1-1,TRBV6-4,CASSQERDTEAFF
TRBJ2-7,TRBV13,CASSPRPQRGMFEQYF
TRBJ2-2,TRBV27,CASSLYGANTGELFF
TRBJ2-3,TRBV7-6,CASSSLGTGRADTQYF
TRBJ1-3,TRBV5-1,CASSLEWTGVGNTIYF
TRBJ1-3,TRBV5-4,CASSLKGNTIYF